The entry below gives a single T cell receptor (beta chain) sequence along with its context. Its antigen is currently unknown. This CDR3 region has 16 residues. The trim removed 3 bases at V and 1 base at J, leaving 7 bases unmatched. Germline lookup yields CDR1 MNHEY and CDR2 SVGAGI. In the PCR, 60 Vbeta and 13 Jbeta primers were used. Clones were read by immunoSEQ multiplex PCR, and TCRdb kept only the in-frame ones, dropping some. Here the sample spans approximately 100,000 clones, roughly four fifths being singletons. The data derive from a study of cytomegalovirus exposure and HLA in healthy donors. Regarding the study as a whole: A list of more than 150 TCR beta chains associated with cytomegalovirus was given. Under in vitro conditions, three CMV-associated chains were confirmed as specific for CMV antigens. An analysis was carried out at a later point. It showed that HLA-associated TCR beta chains were more clonally expanded than equally common non-associated chains.

It was healthy bone marrow donors who served as donors. The sequence came from a man in his forties or fifties in good health and CMV-seronegative. The V gene is TRBV6-5, the J gene TRBJ2-7, with 9 bases that match TRBD2. The material sequenced was PBMCs. CDR3 nucleotide sequence: TGTGCCAGCAGTTATGCCGGACTAGCGCTATCCTACGAGCAGTACTTC. This encodes CASSYAGLALSYEQYF.